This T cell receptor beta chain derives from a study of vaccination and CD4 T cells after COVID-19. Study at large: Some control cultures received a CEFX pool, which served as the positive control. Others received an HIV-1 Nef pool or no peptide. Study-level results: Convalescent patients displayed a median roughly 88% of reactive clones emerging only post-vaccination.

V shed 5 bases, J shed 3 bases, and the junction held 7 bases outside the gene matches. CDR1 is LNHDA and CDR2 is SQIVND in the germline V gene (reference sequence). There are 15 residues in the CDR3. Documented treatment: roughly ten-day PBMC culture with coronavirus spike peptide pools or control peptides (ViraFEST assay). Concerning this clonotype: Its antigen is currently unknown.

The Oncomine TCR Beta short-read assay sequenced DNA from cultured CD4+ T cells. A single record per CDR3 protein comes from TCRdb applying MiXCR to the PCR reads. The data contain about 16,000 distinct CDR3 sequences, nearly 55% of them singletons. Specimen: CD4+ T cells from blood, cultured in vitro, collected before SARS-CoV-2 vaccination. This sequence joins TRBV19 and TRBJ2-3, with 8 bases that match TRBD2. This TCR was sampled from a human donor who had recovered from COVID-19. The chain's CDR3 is CASSPGGGRTDTQYF. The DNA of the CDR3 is TGTGCCAGTAGTCCCGGCGGCGGGAGGACAGATACGCAGTATTTT.